Listed here are 31 T cell receptor beta chains from one sample, sequenced in a study of blood T cell repertoires in COVID-19. Using immunoSEQ multiplex PCR, the repertoire was profiled, and TCRdb retains in-frame clones only, with some absent. The sample shows roughly 410,000 clones, around 89% of them seen only once. Sequencing input: peripheral blood. The source of these receptors is a middle-aged woman with COVID-19, enrolled during active disease.

This chain links TRBV6-5 with TRBJ2-3; a possible D gene is TRBD2 (5 bases). The length of the CDR3 is 16 residues. Germline CDR1 MNHEY, CDR2 SVGAGI. The V and J ends lost 2 bases and 4 bases respectively, with 16 bases between them. Here the CDR3 reads CASSYVGPAGPDTQYF. The CDR3 DNA reads TGTGCCAGCAGTTACGTCGGTCCGGCGGGCCCAGATACGCAGTATTTT.

The chain carries TRBV11-3 and TRBJ1-1; D is ambiguous. The CDR3 length is 13 residues. The V gene lost 5 bases and the J gene lost 1 base, with 8 bases spanning the gap. Per the germline V gene, CDR1 is SGHNT and CDR2 is YENEEA. CDR3 coding DNA: TGTGCCAGCAGCAAGACAAAGAACACTGAAGCTTTCTTT. It translates to CASSKTKNTEAFF.

The genes are TRBV9 and TRBJ2-3; 8 bases line up with TRBD2. Germline trimming cut 0 bases from V and 1 base from J; bases unmatched to any gene: 4. CDR1 is SGDLS and CDR2 is YYNGEE in the germline V gene. The CDR3 consists of 16 residues. The CDR3 protein is CASSVEASGRTDTQYF. The DNA for the CDR3 is TGTGCCAGCAGCGTAGAGGCTAGCGGGCGCACAGATACGCAGTATTTT.

This clone was detected only a few times. This chain links TRBV19 with TRBJ1-3, with no clear D. V lost 5 bases, J lost 11 bases, and 13 bases lay in between. Germline V gene data show CDR1 as LNHDA and CDR2 as SQIVND (reference sequence). This CDR3 has 12 amino acids. As DNA, the CDR3 is TGTGCCAGTAGTCTTCGAGACTCCCCCATATATTTT. Its translation is CASSLRDSPIYF. Full variable domain (missing parts from reference TRBV19 and TRBJ1-3): DGGITQSPKYLFRKEGQNVTLSCEQNLNHDAMYWYRQDPGQGLRLIYYSQIVNDFQKGDIAEGYSVSREKKESFPLTVTSAQKNPTAFYLCASSLRDSPIYFGEGSWLTVV.

The chain recombines TRBV4-1 with TRBJ1-6; a weak D match, TRBD1 (6 bases). This CDR3 spans 15 amino acids. From germline, CDR1 is MGHRA and CDR2 YSYEKL. Trimming shortened V by 2 bases and J by 11 bases, and 16 bases separated the two germline ends. The CDR3 nucleotides read TGCGCCAGCAGCCAACCACAGGGTTTAGGAGCACCCCTCCACTTT. This sequence encodes CASSQPQGLGAPLHF.

This clone was seen a single time. The chain couples TRBV19 to TRBJ2-4; possible D gene TRBD1, 6 bases. The CDR3 has 15 amino acids. With 5 bases removed from V and 3 bases from J, the gap between germline ends came to 14 bases. CDR1 and CDR2 from the germline V gene are LNHDA and SQIVND (reference sequence). In DNA, the CDR3 is TGTGCCAGTAGTGAAGGCCAGGGGAGCAAAAACATTCAGTACTTC. It translates to CASSEGQGSKNIQYF.

The chain recombines TRBV28 with TRBJ1-2, with 7 bases identical to TRBD1. The junction had 17 bases not matched to a gene; V was cut back by 8 bases and J by 2 bases. This CDR3 region has 17 residues. CDR1 is MDHEN and CDR2 is SYDVKM in the germline V gene. The CDR3 nucleotides read TGTGCCAGCCTCTTCTCGGGACAGACTATTCTCAACTATGGCTACACCTTC. It codes for CASLFSGQTILNYGYTF.

In nucleotides, the CDR3 is TGTGCCAGCTTGTCGCAGGGGGGTAACTATGGCTACACCTTC. Residues: CASLSQGGNYGYTF. The chain recombines TRBV18 with TRBJ1-2, with 7 bases aligning to TRBD1. The germline V gene encodes CDR1 KGHSH and CDR2 LQKENI. The CDR3 consists of 14 residues. V was pared by 7 bases and J by 1 base, with 6 bases of the junction left unmatched.

The chain uses TRBV29-1 and TRBJ2-5, with 7 positions matching TRBD2. This CDR3 region has 12 residues. The V and J ends lost 4 bases and 5 bases, in that order; junction bases with no gene match: 4. Germline CDR1 reads SQVTM; CDR2 reads ANQGSEA. The CDR3 nucleotides are TGCAGCGTTGCTGGGGGGGATGAGACCCAGTACTTC. Translating it yields CSVAGGDETQYF. The full variable domain, completed using reference TRBV29-1 and TRBJ2-5, is SAVISQKPSRDICQRGTSLTIQCQVDSQVTMMFWYRQQPGQSLTLIATANQGSEATYESGFVIDKFPISRPNLTFSTLTVSNMSPEDSSIYLCSVAGGDETQYFGPGTRLLVL.

This chain joins TRBV7-3 and TRBJ2-3; TRBD2 matches at 9 bases. Germline values: CDR1 SGHTA, CDR2 FQGTGA. The ends lost 2 bases at V and 4 bases at J; junction bases unmatched: 4. The CDR3 runs 15 residues. The DNA for the CDR3 is TGTGCCAGCAGCTTACCGGCGGGAGGGTCAGATACGCAGTATTTT. Its protein product is CASSLPAGGSDTQYF. The whole variable domain, remainder taken from reference TRBV7-3 and TRBJ2-3, is GAGVSQTPSNKVTEKGKYVELRCDPISGHTALYWYRQSLGQGPEFLIYFQGTGAADDSGLPNDRFFAVRPEGSVSTLKIQRTERGDSAVYLCASSLPAGGSDTQYFGPGTRLTVL.

This rearrangement joins TRBV6-6 to TRBJ1-5; D unclear. Per germline, CDR1 MNHNY and CDR2 SVGAGI (reference sequence). The CDR3 totals 13 residues. The ends were cut back, 2 bases at V and 8 bases at J, with 10 bases in the middle. The CDR3 DNA reads as TGTGCCAGCAGTTACGGGAGAGTTGAGCCCCAGCATTTT. The encoded protein is CASSYGRVEPQHF.

This clone came up once. The chain recombines TRBV7-9 with TRBJ2-2; D is undetermined. There are 12 residues in the CDR3. V lost 5 bases, J lost 4 bases, and 5 bases lay in between. The germline V gene has CDR1 SEHNR and CDR2 FQNEAQ (reference sequence). The CDR3 region has the DNA TGTGCCAGCAGCCCGAGCACCGGGGAGCTGTTTTTT. Protein: CASSPSTGELFF. The variable domain in full, completed from reference TRBV7-9 and TRBJ2-2, reads DTGVSQNPRHKITKRGQNVTFRCDPISEHNRLYWYRQTLGQGPEFLTYFQNEAQLEKSRLLSDRFSAERPKGSFSTLEIQRTEQGDSAMYLCASSPSTGELFFGEGSRLTVL.

The chain combines TRBV11-2 with TRBJ2-7; 7 bases align to TRBD1. After removal of 1 base from V and 2 bases from J, the junction contained 2 bases not matched to a gene. The CDR3 runs to 14 residues. Germline values: CDR1 SGHAT, CDR2 FQNNGV. The CDR3 loop reads CASSLGDSAYEQYF. CDR3 coding DNA: TGTGCCAGCAGCTTAGGGGACAGCGCCTACGAGCAGTACTTC.

The gene calls are TRBV11-2 and TRBJ2-7; 14 bases are shared with TRBD2. This CDR3 contains 15 residues. The V segment lost 5 bases and the J segment 4 bases; nucleotides outside the gene matches: 4. Looked up from germline, CDR1 is SGHAT and CDR2 is FQNNGV. This CDR3 reads CASSTGLAGGYEQYF. In DNA form, the CDR3 reads TGTGCCAGCAGCACTGGACTAGCGGGAGGTTACGAGCAGTACTTC.

V is TRBV7-3 and J is TRBJ1-1, with D perhaps TRBD1 (6 bases). Looked up from germline, CDR1 is SGHTA and CDR2 is FQGTGA. The CDR3 runs to 13 residues. The germline V and J ends were trimmed by 4 bases and 5 bases, with 11 bases remaining between them. The CDR3 nucleotides read TGTGCCAGCAGCTCTATCGACAGGACTGAAGCTTTCTTT. Translated: CASSSIDRTEAFF. The variable domain in full, completed from reference TRBV7-3 and TRBJ1-1, reads GAGVSQTPSNKVTEKGKYVELRCDPISGHTALYWYRQSLGQGPEFLIYFQGTGAADDSGLPNDRFFAVRPEGSVSTLKIQRTERGDSAVYLCASSSIDRTEAFFGQGTRLTVV.

This chain joins TRBV11-1 and TRBJ2-3; D possibly corresponds to TRBD1 (5 bases). CDR3 size: 16 residues. The germline V gene has CDR1 SGHAT and CDR2 FQDESV (reference sequence). Trimming pared 5 bases from V and 0 bases from J, leaving 15 bases between. As DNA, the CDR3 is TGTGCCAGCAGCCCCTTAAGGGGCTCCAGCACAGATACGCAGTATTTT. Its translation: CASSPLRGSSTDTQYF.

The CDR3 nucleotides read TGTGCCAGCAGCCAGACCGTGGGACACCTCTCTGGAAACACCATATATTTT. Amino acid sequence: CASSQTVGHLSGNTIYF. The chain uses TRBV14 and TRBJ1-3; perhaps TRBD1 as D (6 bases). The V and J ends lost 3 bases and 0 bases respectively, with 15 bases between them. CDR3 length: 17 residues. CDR1 and CDR2 (germline): SGHDN, FVKESK.

The CDR3 nucleotides are TGTGCCAGCAGCTTAGAACCGCGCTATGGCTACACCTTC. Protein product: CASSLEPRYGYTF. V and J are TRBV7-3 and TRBJ1-2; D not resolved. The CDR3 is 13 amino acids. V was shortened by 2 bases and J by 4 bases, with 8 bases between the two germline ends. Looked up from germline, CDR1 is SGHTA and CDR2 is FQGTGA.

The chain carries TRBV2 and TRBJ2-2; D may be TRBD1 (6 bases). The CDR3 extends over 14 amino acids. The germline V gene has CDR1 SNHLY and CDR2 FYNNEI. V lost 6 bases and J lost 2, with 10 bases in between. The DNA for the CDR3 is TGTGCCAGCAGGTTAGGGGGTAACACCGGGGAGCTGTTTTTT. As protein: CASRLGGNTGELFF.

The V and J genes are TRBV19 and TRBJ1-2; 8 bases are shared with TRBD1. Germline CDR1 and CDR2: LNHDA and SQIVND (reference sequence). Unmatched junction bases numbered 10, after V lost 6 bases and J lost 4 bases. The CDR3 is made up of 15 amino acids. DNA of the CDR3: TGTGCCAGTAGGCGGGACAGGTCATTGGGCTATGGCTACACCTTC. It codes for CASRRDRSLGYGYTF. Full variable domain (outside the CDR3, taken from reference TRBV19 and TRBJ1-2): DGGITQSPKYLFRKEGQNVTLSCEQNLNHDAMYWYRQDPGQGLRLIYYSQIVNDFQKGDIAEGYSVSREKKESFPLTVTSAQKNPTAFYLCASRRDRSLGYGYTFGSGTRLTVV.

In this sample, this clone turned up a few times. The V gene is TRBV15, the J gene TRBJ1-6, with 7 bases that match TRBD1. V lost 4 bases and J lost 9; bases outside the gene matches: 6. CDR3 length: 14 amino acids. The germline gives CDR1 LNHNV, CDR2 YYDKDF (reference sequence). The CDR3 reads CATSKDRVGSPLHF. CDR3 sequence (DNA): TGTGCCACCAGCAAAGACAGGGTGGGTTCACCCCTCCACTTT.

The sample holds a few counts of this clone. The rearrangement joins TRBV6-5 to TRBJ1-4; possible D gene TRBD1, 6 bases. Germline V CDR1 and CDR2: MNHEY, SVGAGI. This CDR3 contains 14 residues. Trimming left V 6 bases short and J 7 bases short, with 15 bases between. The CDR3 reads CASRLGQQSEKLFF. The CDR3 bases are TGTGCCAGCAGATTGGGACAACAGAGTGAAAAACTGTTTTTT.

The chain couples TRBV19 to TRBJ2-2, with 14 bases fitting TRBD2. This CDR3 has 15 residues. The ends lost 6 bases at V and 6 bases at J; junction bases unmatched: 3. Germline CDR1 is LNHDA and CDR2 is SQIVND (reference sequence). Here the CDR3 reads CASRVGLAGAGELFF. In nucleotides, the CDR3 is TGTGCCAGTAGGGTGGGACTAGCGGGGGCCGGGGAGCTGTTTTTT.

The chain has TRBV3-1 (or the pseudogene TRBV3-2) and TRBJ1-5, with TRBD1 matching over 7 bases. Germline V gene data show CDR1 as LGHDT and CDR2 as YNNKEL (reference sequence). This CDR3 has 14 amino acids. The J segment lost 3 bases and the V segment lost 5 bases, leaving 4 bases of the junction unmatched. DNA of the CDR3: TGTGCCAGCAGCGTAGGGACAGCCAATCAGCCCCAGCATTTT. Encoded protein: CASSVGTANQPQHF.

The chain carries TRBV7-2 and TRBJ1-1; unclear D gene. Germline values: CDR1 SGHTA, CDR2 FQGNSA. This CDR3 has 14 amino acids. V was shortened by 5 bases and J by 2 bases, with 12 bases between the two germline ends. The CDR3 reads CASSPLVRNTEAFF. CDR3 coding DNA: TGTGCCAGCAGCCCCCTCGTCAGAAACACTGAAGCTTTCTTT.

The V call is TRBV2, the J call TRBJ2-3, with 10 positions matching TRBD1. Losses at the gene ends were 5 bases for V and 5 bases for J; bases not matched to a gene: 4. In germline, CDR1 is SNHLY, CDR2 FYNNEI. This CDR3 spans 14 amino acids. This chain's CDR3 is CASSPDRGRDTQYF. CDR3 in DNA: TGTGCCAGCAGTCCCGACAGGGGGCGAGATACGCAGTATTTT.

This clone was seen a handful of times. The chain has TRBV27 and TRBJ2-7; maybe TRBD2 (5 bases). Deletions cut 6 bases from V and 3 bases from J, with 15 bases between. The germline CDR1 and CDR2 sequences are MNHEY and SMNVEV (reference sequence). This CDR3 has 14 amino acids. CDR3: CASSVHSGSYEQYF. The CDR3 DNA is TGTGCCAGCAGCGTCCACAGTGGGAGCTACGAGCAGTACTTC.

The chain links TRBV28 to TRBJ1-5, with D hard to call. Germline V gives CDR1 MDHEN, CDR2 SYDVKM. There are 16 residues in the CDR3. Trimming cost V 3 bases and J 5 bases, with 17 bases left between them. The CDR3 DNA sequence: TGTGCCAGCAGTTTTGTGTTTGGCGGCCCTTATCAGCCCCAGCATTTT. It yields the protein CASSFVFGGPYQPQHF.

This clone was recorded only once. The genes are TRBV5-1 and TRBJ2-1; 12 nucleotides line up with TRBD2. V dropped 3 bases and J dropped 0; count of bases not matched to a gene: 4. CDR1 SGHRS and CDR2 YFSETQ come from the germline V gene. The CDR3 totals 17 residues. In DNA, the CDR3 is TGCGCCAGCAGCTCCGGACTAGCGGGACCCTCCTACAATGAGCAGTTCTTC. This codes for CASSSGLAGPSYNEQFF.

This clone was seen just once. The J gene is TRBJ2-1, the V gene TRBV6-5; D uncertain. The CDR3 sequence is 14 residues long. V gave up 6 bases and J gave up 0 bases, with 9 bases separating them. Germline V gives CDR1 MNHEY, CDR2 SVGAGI. This CDR3 reads CASSPFSSYNEQFF. The DNA for the CDR3 is TGTGCCAGCAGCCCGTTCAGCTCCTACAATGAGCAGTTCTTC.

The chain employs TRBV27 and TRBJ1-3, with a weak D call TRBD1 (5 bases). Germline V CDR1 and CDR2: MNHEY, SMNVEV (reference sequence). There are 14 residues in the CDR3. V dropped 5 bases and J dropped 0 bases, with 8 bases sitting between them. The CDR3 DNA reads TGTGCCAGCAGTCGGGGGGGCTCTGGAAACACCATATATTTT. Translation: CASSRGGSGNTIYF.